A single sample is the source of the 27 T cell receptor beta chains below, sequenced in a study of blood T cells in healthy people across ages. A second PCR, run for about 6 to 11 cycles, used a sample-barcoded 5' primer plus a J-beta primer mix. TCRdb used MiXCR to reprocess the 5' RACE reads, holding one entry per CDR3 protein. The sample gives 550,000 to 750,000 distinct CDR3 sequences, roughly 20% of which show up once; more than 3% is in the top ten. The material sequenced was blood. The origin of the receptors is a man between 65 and 85 years old in good health.

This clonotype came up many times. The J gene is TRBJ2-3, the V gene TRBV28, with D unresolved. This CDR3 comprises 16 residues. The germline V and J ends were trimmed by 2 bases and 0 bases, with 12 bases remaining between them. Germline V gene data show CDR1 as MDHEN and CDR2 as SYDVKM. CDR3 protein: CASSLPYLTSTDTQYF. CDR3 nucleotides: TGTGCCAGCAGTTTACCATACTTAACTAGCACAGATACGCAGTATTTT.

This clonotype was counted between two and nine times. Here the CDR3 reads CASTLPGQWHIQYF. In DNA, the CDR3 is TGTGCCAGCACCCTACCGGGACAGTGGCACATTCAGTACTTC. The chain has TRBV6-2 or TRBV6-3 and TRBJ2-4, with 7 bases fitting TRBD1. Germline CDR1 reads MNHEY; CDR2 reads SVGEGT. This CDR3 contains 14 residues. V was clipped by 7 bases and J by 8 bases; unmatched bases: 11.

This chain joins TRBV11-2 and TRBJ2-3; possibly TRBD1 or TRBD2 for D (5 bases each). Looked up from germline, CDR1 is SGHAT and CDR2 is FQNNGV. The CDR3 sequence is 15 residues long. Trimming took 1 base from V and 8 from J, leaving 16 bases between them. CDR3 region: CASSLGGTAKGTQYF. The CDR3 nucleotides read TGTGCCAGCAGCTTAGGAGGGACGGCGAAGGGTACGCAGTATTTT. The full variable domain, completed using reference TRBV11-2 and TRBJ2-3, is EAGVAQSPRYKIIEKRQSVAFWCNPISGHATLYWYQQILGQGPKLLIQFQNNGVVDDSQLPKDRFSAERLKGVDSTLKIQPAKLEDSAVYLCASSLGGTAKGTQYFGPGTRLTVL.

This clonotype was seen a handful of times. The V gene is TRBV6-5, the J gene TRBJ2-7, with 8 bases lining up with TRBD1. The CDR3 covers 14 residues. Germline assignment: CDR1 MNHEY and CDR2 SVGAGI. V lost 0 bases and J lost 3; bases outside the gene matches: 1. CDR3 DNA sequence: TGTGCCAGCAGTTACTCGGACAGGGACTACGAGCAGTACTTC. It yields the protein CASSYSDRDYEQYF.

The rearrangement joins TRBV15 to TRBJ1-1; D not certain. CDR3 size: 15 residues. Germline values: CDR1 LNHNV, CDR2 YYDKDF (reference sequence). V lost 0 bases, J lost 5 bases, and 13 bases lay in between. The CDR3 bases are TGTGCCACCAGCAGAGATCGAGGGCTGGGGACTGAAGCTTTCTTT. Translation: CATSRDRGLGTEAFF. Full variable domain (outside the CDR3, taken from reference TRBV15 and TRBJ1-1): DAMVIQNPRYQVTQFGKPVTLSCSQTLNHNVMYWYQQKSSQAPKLLFHYYDKDFNNEADTPDNFQSRRPNTSFCFLDIRSPGLGDTAMYLCATSRDRGLGTEAFFGQGTRLTVV.

The gene calls are TRBV21-1 and TRBJ2-7; TRBD1, the table's D call, was not compared with the DNA. TRBV21-1 is recorded as a pseudogene. The CDR3 has 14 amino acids. The CDR3: CASSAQYRAHEQYF. Here the CDR3 DNA reads TGTGCCAGCAGCGCCCAATACAGGGCCCACGAGCAGTACTTC.

This clonotype was seen more than once but under ten times. V and J are TRBV29-1 and TRBJ1-1, with D uncertain. V was shortened by 7 bases and J by 5 bases, with 11 bases between the two germline ends. The CDR3 has 11 residues. CDR1 is SQVTM and CDR2 is ANQGSEA in the germline V gene. CDR3 DNA: TGCAGCGGGTCAGAGAGGACTGAAGCTTTCTTT. Residues: CSGSERTEAFF.

In its sample, this clonotype was seen a few times. The rearrangement joins TRBV3-1 to TRBJ2-7; possibly TRBD2 for D (5 bases). CDR1 is LGHDT and CDR2 is YNNKEL in the germline V gene (reference sequence). Trimming took 0 bases from V and 2 from J, leaving 11 bases between them. The CDR3 covers 15 residues. In DNA, the CDR3 is TGTGCCAGCAGCCAAGAGGGGAGAGGCCCCTACGAGCAGTACTTC. Protein product: CASSQEGRGPYEQYF.

Worth noting for this clonotype: The CDR3 ends on some other residue instead of the conserved phenylalanine or tryptophan, so this is likely a read error. The J gene is TRBJ1-1, the V gene TRBV5-1, with no clear D. The CDR3 runs to 15 residues. The germline CDR1 and CDR2 sequences are SGHRS and YFSETQ. With 0 bases removed from V and 8 bases from J, the gap between germline ends came to 17 bases. This CDR3 reads CASSLEVGFGTEAFL. As DNA, the CDR3 is TGCGCCAGCAGCTTGGAAGTTGGATTTGGCACCGAAGCTTTCCTT.

This clonotype was detected only a few times. The J gene is TRBJ2-5, the V gene TRBV10-3, with D unclear. The CDR3 consists of 15 residues. Germline V CDR1 and CDR2: ENHRY, SYGVKD. Deletions cut 3 bases from V and 4 bases from J, with 15 bases between. The CDR3 protein is CAISDRVEMGETQYF. CDR3 coding DNA: TGTGCCATCAGTGATAGGGTGGAGATGGGAGAGACCCAGTACTTC.

Remarks on this clonotype: An end of the junction differs from the germline gene, which may be a read error. This rearrangement joins TRBV28 to TRBJ2-1; a possible D gene is TRBD1 (6 bases). The last part of the DNA fits TRBJ2-7 better; the J call may be wrong. The germline V gene has CDR1 MDHEN and CDR2 SYDVKM. The CDR3 length is 14 residues. CDR3 amino acids: CTSRERDTSYEQYF. In nucleotides, the CDR3 is TGTACCAGCAGAGAAAGGGACACATCCTACGAGCAGTACTTC.

The rearrangement links TRBV20-1 to TRBJ1-1; TRBD1 agrees at 8 bases. CDR3 length: 14 amino acids. The V and J ends lost 6 bases and 4 bases, in that order; junction bases with no gene match: 10. CDR1 is DFQATT and CDR2 is SNEGSKA in the germline V gene (reference sequence). The CDR3 spells CSARSPGGTTEAFF. DNA for the CDR3: TGCAGTGCCCGTAGCCCAGGGGGCACCACTGAAGCTTTCTTT.

This clonotype appeared a few times. This chain joins TRBV20-1 and TRBJ2-1; 10 bases are shared with TRBD2. Germline trimming cut 5 bases from V and 1 base from J; bases unmatched to any gene: 5. Germline V lookup: CDR1 DFQATT, CDR2 SNEGSKA (reference sequence). The CDR3 has 15 residues. The CDR3 coding sequence is TGCAGTGCTGGATTAGCGGGAGGATCCTACAATGAGCAGTTCTTC. Its translation: CSAGLAGGSYNEQFF.

The V gene is TRBV25-1, the J gene TRBJ2-5; 9 nucleotides match TRBD1. The CDR3 spans 15 residues. Germline V gene lookup returns CDR1 MGHDK and CDR2 SYGVNS. V lost 4 bases, J lost 3 bases, and 6 bases stayed unmatched. The CDR3 DNA reads TGTGCCAGCAGTGTGGGAGGACAGGGGAAAGAGACCCAGTACTTC. It codes for CASSVGGQGKETQYF.

This clonotype has just a few counts. The rearrangement links TRBV5-8 to TRBJ2-7; D is undetermined. Germline V gene lookup returns CDR1 SGHTS and CDR2 YDEGEE. V lost 4 bases to trimming and J lost 2 bases, with 13 bases between them. The CDR3 covers 14 residues. The CDR3, as DNA: TGTGCCAGCAGCGTTCGAAGAGGTCCCTACGAGCAGTACTTC. It specifies CASSVRRGPYEQYF.

This clonotype was recorded a few times. This chain connects TRBV28 to TRBJ2-1; 14 positions match TRBD2. The CDR3 extends over 15 amino acids. J was trimmed by 9 bases and V by 5 bases; bases with no gene match: 6. The germline V gene has CDR1 MDHEN and CDR2 SYDVKM. Here the CDR3 DNA reads TGTGCCAGCAGTATAAGACTAGCGGGAGGGCGTGAGCAGTTCTTC. It encodes CASSIRLAGGREQFF.

This clonotype has ten or more counts. The chain carries TRBV5-8 and TRBJ2-7, with a possible D match to TRBD1 (6 bases). This CDR3 is built from 12 residues. Looked up from germline, CDR1 is SGHTS and CDR2 is YDEGEE. The V gene lost 1 base and the J gene lost 5 bases, with 7 bases spanning the gap. CDR3 nucleotide sequence: TGTGCCAGCAGCTTGACAGGGAACGAGCAGTACTTC. Its translation: CASSLTGNEQYF.

This clonotype was observed many times. The rearrangement uses TRBV10-3 and TRBJ2-5; D could derive from TRBD1 or TRBD2 (5 bases each). The DNA end lines up better with TRBJ2-1; the J call may be wrong. The CDR3 is 17 residues long. The V gene's germline CDR1 is ENHRY and CDR2 SYGVKD. CDR3 loop: CAISDNPLGGVINEQFF. CDR3 bases: TGTGCCATCAGTGATAACCCTCTTGGGGGAGTAATTAATGAGCAGTTCTTC.

In its sample, this clonotype was seen a few times. The J gene is TRBJ2-5, the V gene TRBV18; weak D call: TRBD2 (6 bases). Between the trimmed V and J ends, which lost 2 bases and 0 bases, there was a span of 16 bases. The CDR3 extends over 17 amino acids. From germline, CDR1 is KGHSH and CDR2 LQKENI. The CDR3 DNA reads as TGTGCCAGCTCACCATTAATCTCTGCGGGATACCAAGAGACCCAGTACTTC. This gives the protein CASSPLISAGYQETQYF.

This rearrangement joins TRBV13 to TRBJ1-4, with D unresolved. CDR1 PRHDT and CDR2 FYEKMQ come from the germline V gene (reference sequence). This CDR3 is 13 amino acids long. V lost 2 bases and J 4 bases, leaving 5 bases between the germline ends. Written as DNA, the CDR3 is TGTGCCAGCAGCTTACCTGATAATGAAAAACTGTTTTTT. As protein: CASSLPDNEKLFF.

V is TRBV27 and J is TRBJ1-1; perhaps TRBD1 as D (5 bases). This CDR3 has 15 amino acids. The germline V gene encodes CDR1 MNHEY and CDR2 SMNVEV (reference sequence). The V and J ends lost 5 bases and 4 bases respectively, with 17 bases between them. For the CDR3, the DNA is TGTGCCAGCAGTCCGCCCGGGATAAGGGGCACTGAAGCTTTCTTT. Translating gives CASSPPGIRGTEAFF.

This clonotype was observed a few times. V is TRBV5-5 and J is TRBJ2-3, with 7 bases lining up with TRBD1. Germline CDR1 is SGHKS and CDR2 is YYEKEE (reference sequence). This CDR3 is 15 amino acids long. Unmatched junction bases numbered 3, after V lost 0 bases and J lost 2 bases. The CDR3 DNA reads as TGTGCCAGCAGCTTGGATGGGACAGCCACAGATACGCAGTATTTT. This gives the protein CASSLDGTATDTQYF.

This rearrangement joins TRBV20-1 to TRBJ2-1; D may correspond to TRBD1 or TRBD2 (5 bases each). The germline V gene has CDR1 DFQATT and CDR2 SNEGSKA (reference sequence). The CDR3 totals 11 residues. V lost 5 bases to trimming and J lost 5 bases, with 7 bases between them. The CDR3 spells CSAGGHNEQFF. The DNA of the CDR3 is TGCAGTGCTGGGGGACACAATGAGCAGTTCTTC.

The rearrangement links TRBV25-1 to TRBJ2-7; 11 bases agree with TRBD2. The CDR3 loop spans 18 amino acids. V trimming: 6 bases; J trimming: 4 bases; junction bases outside the gene matches: 17. Per the germline V gene, CDR1 is MGHDK and CDR2 is SYGVNS. The CDR3 sequence: CASRTGTSGHNLTYEQYF. The CDR3 DNA reads as TGTGCCAGCAGAACGGGGACTAGCGGACATAATTTAACGTACGAGCAGTACTTC.

This clonotype was observed a single time. V is TRBV14 and J is TRBJ2-5; D is uncertain. V lost 6 bases and J 6 bases, leaving 11 bases between the germline ends. The CDR3 has 12 amino acids. Germline V gene data show CDR1 as SGHDN and CDR2 as FVKESK. The chain's CDR3 is CASSSGRKTQYF. In DNA form, the CDR3 reads TGTGCCAGCAGTTCTGGGCGAAAGACCCAGTACTTC.

The rearrangement links TRBV3-1 to TRBJ1-4; D is unresolved. Trimming took off 6 bases at V and 8 bases at J, with 16 bases between the two ends. Germline assignment: CDR1 LGHDT and CDR2 YNNKEL (reference sequence). The CDR3 loop spans 14 amino acids. CDR3 amino acids: CASRMAGSMEKLFF. CDR3 coding DNA: TGTGCCAGCAGGATGGCGGGGTCTATGGAAAAACTGTTTTTT.

V and J are TRBV7-9 and TRBJ2-1; 10 nucleotides agree with TRBD2. There are 15 residues in the CDR3. V gave up 4 bases and J gave up 7 bases; unmatched junction bases: 7. The germline V gene has CDR1 SEHNR and CDR2 FQNEAQ (reference sequence). Here the CDR3 DNA reads TGTGCCAGCAGCTCAGGGACTAGCGAGAGAAATGAGCAGTTCTTC. Translated, it gives CASSSGTSERNEQFF.